Below are 11 T cell receptor beta chains sequenced from a single sample in a study of blood T cell repertoires in COVID-19. Repertoires were generated with immunoSEQ multiplex PCR, while TCRdb's copy carries only in-frame clones and drops some. The sample carries around 210,000 clones, more than 70% recorded once. The material sequenced was PBMCs or T cells enriched from blood (not recorded which). These receptors all stem from a young woman who had recovered from COVID-19.

The V gene is TRBV30, the J gene TRBJ2-7; 8 nucleotides agree with TRBD1. The CDR3 runs to 14 residues. With 5 bases clipped from V and 0 bases from J, the junction kept 6 bases outside the gene matches. Germline assignment: CDR1 GTSNPN and CDR2 SVGIG (reference sequence). CDR3 loop: CAWSDRAISYEQYF. Written as DNA, the CDR3 is TGTGCCTGGTCGGACAGGGCGATCTCCTACGAGCAGTACTTC.

The chain uses TRBV7-9 and TRBJ1-5, with D hard to call. V was clipped by 5 bases and J by 2 bases, with 13 bases between them. CDR3 length: 15 residues. Germline V gene sequence: CDR1 SEHNR, CDR2 FQNEAQ (reference sequence). As DNA, the CDR3 is TGTGCCAGCAGCCTTGGAGACGCAGGCAATCAGCCCCAGCATTTT. This encodes CASSLGDAGNQPQHF.

The rearrangement joins TRBV6-5 to TRBJ1-1; D possibly corresponds to TRBD1 (5 bases). CDR1 and CDR2 from the germline V gene are MNHEY and SVGAGI. Trimming left V 2 bases short and J 2 bases short, with 12 bases between. The CDR3 is made up of 15 amino acids. CDR3: CASSYGGTGNTEAFF. The CDR3 nucleotides read TGTGCCAGCAGTTACGGAGGGACGGGAAACACTGAAGCTTTCTTT.

The CDR3 is CASNRDRNTEAFF. The CDR3, as DNA: TGTGCCAGCAATCGAGACAGGAACACTGAAGCTTTCTTT. The chain joins TRBV2 to TRBJ1-1; D is perhaps TRBD1 (5 bases). The CDR3 has 13 amino acids. Per the germline V gene, CDR1 is SNHLY and CDR2 is FYNNEI. V was trimmed by 7 bases and J by 1 base, leaving 10 bases between them. Variable domain in full (rest from reference TRBV2 and TRBJ1-1): EPEVTQTPSHQVTQMGQEVILRCVPISNHLYFYWYRQILGQKVEFLVSFYNNEISEKSEIFDDQFSVERPDGSNFTLKIRSTKLEDSAMYFCASNRDRNTEAFFGQGTRLTVV.

The chain is built from TRBV12-3 or TRBV12-4 and TRBJ2-2; no clear D. The CDR3 has 13 residues. Trimming left V 9 bases short and J 5 bases short, with 13 bases between. CDR3 DNA: TGTGCCAGTCAAATTCAGGCAACCGGGGAGCTGTTTTTT. This codes for CASQIQATGELFF.

The chain has TRBV5-1 and TRBJ2-5, with 14 positions matching TRBD2. Germline loops: CDR1 SGHRS, CDR2 YFSETQ. The J segment lost 3 bases and the V segment lost 1 base, leaving 8 bases of the junction unmatched. This CDR3 has 18 amino acids. The chain's CDR3 is CASSLQGLAGVRKETQYF. CDR3 sequence (DNA): TGCGCCAGCAGCTTGCAGGGACTAGCGGGGGTTAGGAAAGAGACCCAGTACTTC. The entire variable domain, with the rest obtained from reference TRBV5-1 and TRBJ2-5, is as follows: KAGVTQTPRYLIKTRGQQVTLSCSPISGHRSVSWYQQTPGQGLQFLFEYFSETQRNKGNFPGRFSGRQFSNSRSEMNVSTLELGDSALYLCASSLQGLAGVRKETQYFGPGTRLLVL.

The chain carries TRBV27 and TRBJ1-2; D possibly corresponds to TRBD1 (6 bases). The V and J ends lost 8 bases and 4 bases respectively, with 14 bases between them. Germline V gives CDR1 MNHEY, CDR2 SMNVEV (reference sequence). CDR3 length: 13 residues. Written as DNA, the CDR3 is TGTGCCAGCGGAGACCGGGACACCTATGGCTACACCTTC. It yields the protein CASGDRDTYGYTF.

This clone was found once. V gene TRBV11-2 combines with J gene TRBJ1-1; D is unclear. Germline-derived CDR1 and CDR2 are SGHAT and FQNNGV. V was cut by 5 bases and J by 5 bases, with 15 bases left in between. The CDR3 totals 14 residues. This CDR3 reads CASSPSSRGTEAFF. The CDR3 DNA is TGTGCCAGCAGCCCATCCTCCCGGGGTACTGAAGCTTTCTTT.

The chain joins TRBV4-1 to TRBJ2-5, with a possible D match to TRBD2 (6 bases). Germline values: CDR1 MGHRA, CDR2 YSYEKL. Trimming cost V 1 base and J 4 bases, with 7 bases left between them. This CDR3 spans 13 amino acids. The CDR3 reads CASSQGGVETQYF. The CDR3 DNA reads as TGCGCCAGCAGCCAAGGGGGGGTAGAGACCCAGTACTTC.

Only a few counts were recorded for this clone. J is TRBJ1-4 and V is TRBV5-1; a weak D match, TRBD1 (6 bases). V lost 4 bases, J lost 4 bases, and 11 bases lay in between. This CDR3 region has 14 residues. Germline CDR1 and CDR2: SGHRS and YFSETQ. In nucleotides, the CDR3 is TGCGCCAGCAGCCCCGGACAGAATAATGAAAAACTGTTTTTT. This translates into CASSPGQNNEKLFF.

The V and J genes are TRBV30 and TRBJ2-3; a weak D match, TRBD1 (5 bases). This CDR3 has 13 amino acids. V gave up 2 bases and J gave up 4 bases, with 10 bases separating them. Per the germline V gene, CDR1 is GTSNPN and CDR2 is SVGIG (reference sequence). The CDR3 coding sequence is TGTGCCTGGAGTCAGGGTGCTTCAGATACGCAGTATTTT. Protein: CAWSQGASDTQYF.